The T cell receptor (beta chain) described here comes from a study of T-cell memory formation after mild COVID-19. One entry per CDR3 protein, called by TCRdb with MiXCR from the 5' RACE reads. The sample lists approximately 400,000 distinct CDR3 sequences, 20% to 25% occurring once. CDR1 is LGHNA and CDR2 is YNFKEQ in the germline V gene. The CDR3 is 16 residues long. V was trimmed by 1 base and J by 7 bases, leaving 16 bases between them. The J gene is TRBJ2-2, the V gene TRBV4-2; tentative D call: TRBD1 (6 bases). The sample consisted of PBMCs or a T cell subset sorted from them (not recorded which). This sequence originates from an adult woman who had mild COVID-19 (a few samples of this study predate the infection). Cell type and time point are not known. The CDR3 is CASSQVITGQHGELFF. The CDR3 DNA follows: TGTGCCAGCAGCCAAGTTATAACAGGGCAGCACGGGGAGCTGTTTTTT.